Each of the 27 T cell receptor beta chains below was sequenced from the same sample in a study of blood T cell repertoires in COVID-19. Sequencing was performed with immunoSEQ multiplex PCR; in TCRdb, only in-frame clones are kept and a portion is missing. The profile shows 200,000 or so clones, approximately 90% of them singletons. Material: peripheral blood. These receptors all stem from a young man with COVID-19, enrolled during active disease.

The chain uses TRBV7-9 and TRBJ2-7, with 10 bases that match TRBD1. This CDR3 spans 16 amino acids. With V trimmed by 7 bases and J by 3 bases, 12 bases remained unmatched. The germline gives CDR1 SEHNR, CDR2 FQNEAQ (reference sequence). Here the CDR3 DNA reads TGTGCCAGCACGCCGGGACAGGGGCCCCTTGACTACGAGCAGTACTTC. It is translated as CASTPGQGPLDYEQYF. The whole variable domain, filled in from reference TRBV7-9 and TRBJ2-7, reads DTGVSQNPRHKITKRGQNVTFRCDPISEHNRLYWYRQTLGQGPEFLTYFQNEAQLEKSRLLSDRFSAERPKGSFSTLEIQRTEQGDSAMYLCASTPGQGPLDYEQYFGPGTRLTVT.

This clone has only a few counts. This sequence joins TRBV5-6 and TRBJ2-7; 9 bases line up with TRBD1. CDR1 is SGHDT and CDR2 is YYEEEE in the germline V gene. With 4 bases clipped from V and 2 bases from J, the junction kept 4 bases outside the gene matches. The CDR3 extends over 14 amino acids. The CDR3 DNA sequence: TGTGCCAGCAGCCCGACAGGGGGGGCCTACGAGCAGTACTTC. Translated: CASSPTGGAYEQYF.

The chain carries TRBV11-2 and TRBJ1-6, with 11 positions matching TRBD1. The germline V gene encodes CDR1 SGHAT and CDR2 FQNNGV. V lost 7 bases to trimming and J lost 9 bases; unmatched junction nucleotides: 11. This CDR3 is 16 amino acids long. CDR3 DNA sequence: TGTGCCAGCACCTCAGGCCGGACAGGGGGCAGTTCACCCCTCCACTTT. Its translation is CASTSGRTGGSSPLHF. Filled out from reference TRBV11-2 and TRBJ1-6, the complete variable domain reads EAGVAQSPRYKIIEKRQSVAFWCNPISGHATLYWYQQILGQGPKLLIQFQNNGVVDDSQLPKDRFSAERLKGVDSTLKIQPAKLEDSAVYLCASTSGRTGGSSPLHFGNGTRLTVT.

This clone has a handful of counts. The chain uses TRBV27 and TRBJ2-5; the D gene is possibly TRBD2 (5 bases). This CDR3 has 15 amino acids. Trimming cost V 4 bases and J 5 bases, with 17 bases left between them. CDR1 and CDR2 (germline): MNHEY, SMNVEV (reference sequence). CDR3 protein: CASSSPLSGAETQYF. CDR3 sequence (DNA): TGTGCCAGCAGTTCCCCCCTAAGCGGTGCGGAGACCCAGTACTTC.

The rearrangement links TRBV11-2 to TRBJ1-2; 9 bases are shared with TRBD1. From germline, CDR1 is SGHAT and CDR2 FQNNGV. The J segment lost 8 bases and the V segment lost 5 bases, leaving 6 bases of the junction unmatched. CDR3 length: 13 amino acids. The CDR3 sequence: CASSPTGGKGYTF. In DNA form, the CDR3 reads TGTGCCAGCAGCCCTACAGGGGGCAAGGGCTACACCTTC.

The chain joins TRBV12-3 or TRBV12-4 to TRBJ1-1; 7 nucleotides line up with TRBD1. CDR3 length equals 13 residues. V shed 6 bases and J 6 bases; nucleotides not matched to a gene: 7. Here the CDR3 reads CASRPTGVPEAFF. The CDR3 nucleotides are TGTGCCAGCAGACCTACAGGGGTCCCTGAAGCTTTCTTT.

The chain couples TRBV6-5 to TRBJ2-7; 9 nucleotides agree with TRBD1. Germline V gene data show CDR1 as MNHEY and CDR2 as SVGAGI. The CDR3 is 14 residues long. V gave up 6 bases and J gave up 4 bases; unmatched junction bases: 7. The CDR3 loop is CASRADRGSYEQYF. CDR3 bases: TGTGCCAGCAGGGCGGACAGGGGCTCGTACGAGCAGTACTTC.

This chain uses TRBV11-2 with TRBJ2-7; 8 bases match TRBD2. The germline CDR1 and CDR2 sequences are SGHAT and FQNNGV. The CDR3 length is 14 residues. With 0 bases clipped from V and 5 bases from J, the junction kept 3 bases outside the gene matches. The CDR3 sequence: CASSLDPGGNEQYF. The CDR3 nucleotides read TGTGCCAGCAGCTTAGATCCGGGGGGGAACGAGCAGTACTTC.

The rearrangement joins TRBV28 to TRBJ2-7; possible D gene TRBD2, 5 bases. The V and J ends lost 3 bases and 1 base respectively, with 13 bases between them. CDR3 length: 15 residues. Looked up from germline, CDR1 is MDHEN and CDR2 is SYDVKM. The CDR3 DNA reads TGTGCCAGCAGTTTGGAGCGGACTTATTCCTACGAGCAGTACTTC. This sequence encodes CASSLERTYSYEQYF.

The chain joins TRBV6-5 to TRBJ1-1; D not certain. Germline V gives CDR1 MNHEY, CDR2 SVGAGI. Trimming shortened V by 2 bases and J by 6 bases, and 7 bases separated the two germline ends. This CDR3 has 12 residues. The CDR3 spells CASSYGRAEAFF. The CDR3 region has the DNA TGTGCCAGCAGTTACGGGAGGGCTGAAGCTTTCTTT.

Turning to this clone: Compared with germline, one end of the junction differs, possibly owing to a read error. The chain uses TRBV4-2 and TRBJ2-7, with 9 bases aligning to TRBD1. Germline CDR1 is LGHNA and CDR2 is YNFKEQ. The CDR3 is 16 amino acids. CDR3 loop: CASSQAQGAGSYGQYF. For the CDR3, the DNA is TGTGCCAGCAGCCAAGCACAGGGGGCGGGTTCCTACGGGCAGTACTTC.

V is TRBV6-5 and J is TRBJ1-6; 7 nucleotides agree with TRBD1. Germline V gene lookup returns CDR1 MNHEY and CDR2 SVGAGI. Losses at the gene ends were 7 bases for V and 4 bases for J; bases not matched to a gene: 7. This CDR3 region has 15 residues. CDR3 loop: CASNLGQPYNSPLHF. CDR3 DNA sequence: TGTGCCAGCAACCTGGGACAGCCATATAATTCACCCCTCCACTTT.

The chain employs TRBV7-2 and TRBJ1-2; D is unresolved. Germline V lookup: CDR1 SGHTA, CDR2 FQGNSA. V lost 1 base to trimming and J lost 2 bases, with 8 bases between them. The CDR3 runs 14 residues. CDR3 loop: CASSLDAQNYGYTF. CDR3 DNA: TGTGCCAGCAGCTTAGACGCACAAAACTATGGCTACACCTTC.

Written as DNA, the CDR3 is TGTGCCAGCAGCTACACACAAAACTATGGCTACACCTTC. Protein product: CASSYTQNYGYTF. The V and J genes are TRBV5-4 and TRBJ1-2; D gene ambiguous. Germline V gene sequence: CDR1 SGHNT, CDR2 YYREEE (reference sequence). The V end was cut by 3 bases, the J end by 2 bases, with 8 bases between. The CDR3 totals 13 residues.

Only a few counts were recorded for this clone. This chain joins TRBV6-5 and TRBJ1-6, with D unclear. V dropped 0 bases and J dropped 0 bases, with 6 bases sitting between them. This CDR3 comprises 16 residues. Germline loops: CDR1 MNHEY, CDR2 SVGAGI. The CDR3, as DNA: TGTGCCAGCAGTTACTCTCGGGGCTCCTATAATTCACCCCTCCACTTT. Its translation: CASSYSRGSYNSPLHF.

CDR3 residues: CASSRATGTVFLSSYNSPLHF. CDR3 bases: TGTGCCAGCAGCCGAGCGACCGGGACAGTATTCTTGAGCTCCTATAATTCACCCCTCCACTTT. The V and J genes are TRBV4-2 and TRBJ1-6; 7 nucleotides agree with TRBD1. The CDR3 loop spans 21 amino acids. Per germline, CDR1 LGHNA and CDR2 YNFKEQ. J was trimmed by 0 bases and V by 4 bases; bases with no gene match: 18.

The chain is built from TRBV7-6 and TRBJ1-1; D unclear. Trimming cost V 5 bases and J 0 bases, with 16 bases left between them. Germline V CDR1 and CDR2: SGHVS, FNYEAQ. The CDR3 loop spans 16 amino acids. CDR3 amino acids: CASSPRSVGLNTEAFF. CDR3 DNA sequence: TGTGCCAGCAGCCCACGAAGCGTTGGATTGAACACTGAAGCTTTCTTT.

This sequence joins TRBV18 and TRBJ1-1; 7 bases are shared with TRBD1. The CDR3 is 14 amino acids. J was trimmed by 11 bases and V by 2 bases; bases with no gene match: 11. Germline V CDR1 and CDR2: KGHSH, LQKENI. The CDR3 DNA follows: TGTGCCAGCTCACCATCGACAGGGCTCGTATTGGCTTTCTTT. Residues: CASSPSTGLVLAFF.

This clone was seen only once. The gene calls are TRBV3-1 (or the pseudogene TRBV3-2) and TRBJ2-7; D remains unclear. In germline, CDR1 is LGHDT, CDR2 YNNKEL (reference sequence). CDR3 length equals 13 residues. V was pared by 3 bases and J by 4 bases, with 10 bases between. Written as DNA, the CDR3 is TGTGCCAGCAGCCATACAGCCGTGTACGAGCAGTACTTC. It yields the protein CASSHTAVYEQYF.

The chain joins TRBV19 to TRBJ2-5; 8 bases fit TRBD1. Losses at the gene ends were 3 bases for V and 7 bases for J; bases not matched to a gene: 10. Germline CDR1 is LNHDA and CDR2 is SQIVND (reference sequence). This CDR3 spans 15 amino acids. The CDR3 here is CASSIGDRPGGTQYF. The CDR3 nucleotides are TGTGCCAGTAGTATTGGGGACAGGCCAGGGGGGACCCAGTACTTC.

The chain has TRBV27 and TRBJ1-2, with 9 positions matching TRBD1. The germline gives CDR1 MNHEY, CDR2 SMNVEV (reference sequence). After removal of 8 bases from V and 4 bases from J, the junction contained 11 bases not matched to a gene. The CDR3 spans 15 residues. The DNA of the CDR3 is TGTGCCAGCCTTAGCCCCGGACAGGGGAGCTATGGCTACACCTTC. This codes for CASLSPGQGSYGYTF.

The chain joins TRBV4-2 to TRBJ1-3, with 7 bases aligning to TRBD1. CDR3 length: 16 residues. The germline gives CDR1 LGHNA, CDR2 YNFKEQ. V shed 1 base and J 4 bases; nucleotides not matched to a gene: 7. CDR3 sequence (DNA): TGTGCCAGCAGCCAAGGGCGTCAGGGGGACGGAAACACCATATATTTT. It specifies CASSQGRQGDGNTIYF.

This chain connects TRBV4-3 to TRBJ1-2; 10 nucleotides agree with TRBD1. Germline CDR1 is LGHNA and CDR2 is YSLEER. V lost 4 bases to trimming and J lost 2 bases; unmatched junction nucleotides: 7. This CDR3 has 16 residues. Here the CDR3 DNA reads TGCGCCAGCAGCCCCGTCGGGACAGGGGCAAACTATGGCTACACCTTC. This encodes CASSPVGTGANYGYTF.

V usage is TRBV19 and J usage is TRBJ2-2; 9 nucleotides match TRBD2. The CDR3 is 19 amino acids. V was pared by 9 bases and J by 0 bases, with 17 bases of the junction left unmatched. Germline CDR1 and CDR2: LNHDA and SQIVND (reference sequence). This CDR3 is CASRRDSGGLLTNTGELFF. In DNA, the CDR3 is TGTGCCAGCCGACGGGATAGCGGGGGCCTGCTGACGAACACCGGGGAGCTGTTTTTT. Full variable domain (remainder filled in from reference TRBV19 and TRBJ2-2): DGGITQSPKYLFRKEGQNVTLSCEQNLNHDAMYWYRQDPGQGLRLIYYSQIVNDFQKGDIAEGYSVSREKKESFPLTVTSAQKNPTAFYLCASRRDSGGLLTNTGELFFGEGSRLTVL.

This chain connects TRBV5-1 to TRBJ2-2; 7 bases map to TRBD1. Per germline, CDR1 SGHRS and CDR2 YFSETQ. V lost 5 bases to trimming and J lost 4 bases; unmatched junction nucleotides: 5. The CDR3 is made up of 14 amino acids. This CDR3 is CASSGTAITGELFF. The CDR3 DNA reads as TGCGCCAGCAGTGGGACAGCCATCACCGGGGAGCTGTTTTTT. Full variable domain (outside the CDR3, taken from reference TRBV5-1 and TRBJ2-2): KAGVTQTPRYLIKTRGQQVTLSCSPISGHRSVSWYQQTPGQGLQFLFEYFSETQRNKGNFPGRFSGRQFSNSRSEMNVSTLELGDSALYLCASSGTAITGELFFGEGSRLTVL.

DNA of the CDR3: TGTGCCAGCAGTCGCCTCGGCCAAGCGGGACTCGGCACCGGGGAGCTGTTTTTT. Translated, it gives CASSRLGQAGLGTGELFF. The chain uses TRBV27 and TRBJ2-2; 7 bases align to TRBD2. V lost 5 bases to trimming and J lost 4 bases; unmatched junction nucleotides: 16. CDR3 length: 18 amino acids. The germline gives CDR1 MNHEY, CDR2 SMNVEV (reference sequence).

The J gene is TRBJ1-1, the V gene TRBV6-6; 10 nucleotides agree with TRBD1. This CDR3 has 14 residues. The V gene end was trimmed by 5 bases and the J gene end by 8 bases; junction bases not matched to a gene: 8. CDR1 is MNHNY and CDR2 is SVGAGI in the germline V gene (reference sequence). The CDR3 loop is CASSQPGQGTEAFF. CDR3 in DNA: TGTGCCAGCAGTCAACCGGGACAGGGGACCGAAGCTTTCTTT.